This is a list of T cell receptor beta chains from one sample in a study of blood T cell repertoires in COVID-19. Sequencing was performed with immunoSEQ multiplex PCR; in TCRdb, only in-frame clones are kept and a portion is missing. The table has under 200,000 clones, about 85% seen once. The material sequenced was peripheral blood. The receptors shown here come from a man younger than 30 with acute or convalescent COVID-19. The CDR3 runs from the conserved cysteine through the conserved F or W. Each record gives: J gene, V gene, D gene, clone size, CDR3 DNA, CDR3 protein. A D gene is named only where the DNA matches it firmly. For some rows the clone size is stated as once, few or many, or as a class when expanded; others skip it.

>TRBJ2-3|TRBV5-1|TRBD2|NA
TGCGCCAGCAGCTTGGTACTAGCGGGGGGGCTTTCAGATACGCAGTATTTT
CASSLVLAGGLSDTQYF
>TRBJ1-1|TRBV6-6|TRBD1|few
TGTGCCAGCATTGGACAGGGTGTCCACACTGAAGCTTTCTTT
CASIGQGVHTEAFF
>TRBJ1-2|TRBV7-2|NA|NA
TGTGCCAGCAGCTTTAACAGTAACTATGGCTACACCTTC
CASSFNSNYGYTF
>TRBJ1-2|TRBV18|TRBD1|NA
TGTGCCAGCTCACCGGACAGGAACTATGGCTACACCTTC
CASSPDRNYGYTF
>TRBJ2-1|TRBV6-4|NA|NA
TGTGCCAGCAGTGAGGACTGGGGCTCCTACAATGAGCAGTTCTTC
CASSEDWGSYNEQFF
>TRBJ2-1|TRBV6-4|TRBD2|NA
TGTGCCAGCAGTCCTCTAGCGGGGGGGCCAAATGAGCAGTTCTTC
CASSPLAGGPNEQFF
>TRBJ2-5|TRBV4-2|TRBD2|NA
TGTGCCAGCAGCCAAGATGGCGGTAGCGGGGGGGCGTGGGAGACCCAGTACTTC
CASSQDGGSGGAWETQYF
>TRBJ2-6|TRBV6-5|NA|NA
TGTGCCAGCAGCGGCTCTGGGGCCAACGTCCTGACTTTC
CASSGSGANVLTF
>TRBJ1-5|TRBV28|TRBD1|NA
TGTGCCAGCAGTCCCAGGGGGCAGGTTAATCAGCCCCAGCATTTT
CASSPRGQVNQPQHF
>TRBJ1-2|TRBV29-1|NA|few
TGCAGCGTTGAGGGGGGAACCTTC
CSVEGGTF
>TRBJ1-2|TRBV23-1|TRBD1|NA
TGCGCCAGCAGTCAAAGGAGCTCAGGGGGCCCTCTGGGGGGCCACACCTTC
CASSQRSSGGPLGGHTF
>TRBJ2-3|TRBV2|NA|NA
TGTGCCAGCAGTGAGGAGGGAAGAACAGATACGCAGTATTTT
CASSEEGRTDTQYF
>TRBJ1-1|TRBV18|TRBD1|NA
TGTGCCAGCTCTCCAGACAGGGTGAACACTGAAGCTTTCTTT
CASSPDRVNTEAFF
>TRBJ2-7|TRBV6-5|TRBD1|NA
TGTGCCAGCAGTAACCCTGTACAGGGGGCCTACGAGCAGTACTTC
CASSNPVQGAYEQYF
>TRBJ1-2|TRBV19|NA|NA
TGTGCCAGTAGTATTTGGTTCGGGAGCGGTGGCTACACCTTC
CASSIWFGSGGYTF
>TRBJ2-1|TRBV28|NA|NA
TGTGCCAGCAGTTTGGAACAGGGTCTATACAATGAGCAGTTCTTC
CASSLEQGLYNEQFF
>TRBJ2-1|TRBV5-6|NA|once
TGTGCCAGCAGCTTGGGAGGCGATGAGCAGTTCTTC
CASSLGGDEQFF
>TRBJ1-5|TRBV21-1|NA|NA
TGTGCCAGCAGCAAAGCAGGGGCGAACAATCAGCCCCAGCATTTT
CASSKAGANNQPQHF
>TRBJ2-7|TRBV18|TRBD2|few
TGTGCCAGCTCACAGCAGGCGGGGGGGCCGAGCTCCTACGAGCAGTACTTC
CASSQQAGGPSSYEQYF
>TRBJ2-5|TRBV5-6|TRBD2|NA
TGTGCCAGCAGCTTGTTGCGGGGGGGCCTGATGGAGACCCAGTACTTC
CASSLLRGGLMETQYF
>TRBJ1-2|TRBV4-1|TRBD1|once
TGCGCCAGCAGCCACGGACAGGGGGCTGGCTACACCTTC
CASSHGQGAGYTF
>TRBJ1-4|TRBV12-3/TRBV12-4|TRBD1|NA
TGTGCCAGTTCGGACAGGGGGCTGGGCAGACTGTTTTTT
CASSDRGLGRLFF
>TRBJ1-6|TRBV5-1|NA|NA
TGCGCCAGCAGCCCCGCAGGGCTTCAATCACCCCTCCACTTT
CASSPAGLQSPLHF
>TRBJ1-2|TRBV28|TRBD1|NA
TGTGCCAGCGCCGGACAGGGTCATGGCTACACCTTC
CASAGQGHGYTF
>TRBJ1-2|TRBV29-1|NA|NA
TGCAGCGTTGCGGGAGGGCAGTCGAACTATGGCTACACCTTC
CSVAGGQSNYGYTF
>TRBJ2-6|TRBV7-3|NA|NA
TGTGCCAGCAGCTCCCCAGGGACTGGGGCCAACGTCCTGACTTTC
CASSSPGTGANVLTF
>TRBJ1-1|TRBV5-1|NA|few
TGCGCCAGCAGCTTAGAAGATACGGGAGCTGAAGCTTTCTTT
CASSLEDTGAEAFF
>TRBJ1-5|TRBV24-1|TRBD1|NA
TGTGCCACCAGTGAGAGTGGGCAGGGGGTCAATCAGCCCCAGCATTTT
CATSESGQGVNQPQHF
>TRBJ2-3|TRBV24-1|NA|once
TGTGCCACCGGAGGACAGCAGAGCACAGATACGCAGTATTTT
CATGGQQSTDTQYF
>TRBJ1-2|TRBV28|NA|once
TGTGCCAGCAGTTTAAGTCTAAACTATGGCTACACCTTC
CASSLSLNYGYTF
>TRBJ1-1|TRBV7-3|NA|NA
TGTGCCAGCAGCAGAGATAAGAACACTGAAGCTTTCTTT
CASSRDKNTEAFF
>TRBJ2-7|TRBV7-9|NA|NA
TGTGCCAGCACCCCTCCGGGGGCCTACGAGCAGTACTTC
CASTPPGAYEQYF
>TRBJ2-1|TRBV27|TRBD1|NA
TGTGCCAGCAGTCTGACAGGGACCGGCAATGAGCAGTTCTTC
CASSLTGTGNEQFF
>TRBJ2-5|TRBV5-4|NA|once
TGTGCCAGCAGCTTGTCCGGTCTCGCGGGGGCCGCCGTGGAGACCCAGTACTTC
CASSLSGLAGAAVETQYF
>TRBJ2-1|TRBV6-5|NA|once
TGTGCCAGCGGCTCAGGGTCCGCCTCCTACAATGAGCAGTTCTTC
CASGSGSASYNEQFF
>TRBJ1-4|TRBV9|NA|NA
TGTGCCAGCAGCGTAGGTACAGCAACTAATGAAAAACTGTTTTTT
CASSVGTATNEKLFF
>TRBJ1-1|TRBV3-1/TRBV3-2|NA|NA
TGTGCCAGCAGCCAAGGCGGGAACACTGAAGCTTTCTTT
CASSQGGNTEAFF
>TRBJ1-1|TRBV18|TRBD1|few
TGTGCCAGCTCACCACCTGATCGGGCAGGGGGTACTGAAGCTTTCTTT
CASSPPDRAGGTEAFF
>TRBJ1-2|TRBV19|TRBD1|few
TGTGCCAGTACGGGACAGGGAATATGGTGGGAAGGCTACACCTTC
CASTGQGIWWEGYTF
>TRBJ1-6|TRBV18|NA|NA
TGTGCCAGCTCACCTGGGACACCCTCTTCACCCCTCCACTTT
CASSPGTPSSPLHF
>TRBJ2-3|TRBV7-3|TRBD2|NA
TGTGCCAGCAGCCTTAGCGGGGGCCCCGCAGATACGCAGTATTTT
CASSLSGGPADTQYF
>TRBJ1-2|TRBV4-1|NA|NA
TGCGCCAGCAGCCAAGATGCGGCAGACTATGGCTACACCTTC
CASSQDAADYGYTF
>TRBJ2-5|TRBV19|TRBD2|NA
TGTGCCAGTAGGGAACTAGCGGGGGGGCCGGAGACCCAGTACTTC
CASRELAGGPETQYF
>TRBJ1-2|TRBV10-3|NA|NA
TGTGCCATCAGTGACGGAGGATATGGCTACACCTTC
CAISDGGYGYTF
>TRBJ1-6|TRBV25-1|TRBD1|NA
TGTGCCAGCAGACAACAGGGGGCGCGTAATTCACCCCTCCACTTT
CASRQQGARNSPLHF
>TRBJ1-4|TRBV19|TRBD1|once
TGTGCCAGTTCCGGGACAGCTAATGAAAAACTGTTTTTT
CASSGTANEKLFF
>TRBJ1-1|TRBV24-1|NA|NA
TGTGCCACCAGGCAAACAGGTTTGAACACTGAAGCTTTCTTT
CATRQTGLNTEAFF
>TRBJ1-2|TRBV14|NA|few
TGTGCCAGCAGCCAAGTGGGCCCAAGGGGGTATGGCTACACCTTC
CASSQVGPRGYGYTF